This T cell receptor (beta chain) was sequenced in a study of chemoradiotherapy in HPV16-positive cancers. Study outcomes and limitations: The functional HPV-specific definition rests on just a couple of HPV16-positive patients.

Points on this clone: Its antigen is still unknown. The same CDR3 is also encoded by other DNA sequences in this sample.

Method: immunoSEQ multiplex PCR; TCRdb's copy keeps in-frame clones and lacks some. The table lists approximately 2,000 clones, about 87% of them singletons. The length of the CDR3 is 11 residues. V lost 5 bases and J 4 bases, leaving 6 bases between the germline ends. Germline CDR1 and CDR2: LNHDA and SQIVND (reference sequence). The receptor comes from a human donor with HPV-associated anogenital cancer. The chain has TRBV19 and TRBJ2-7; D is perhaps TRBD1 (5 bases). Sequenced here: tumor tissue, sampled from a patient who underwent chemoradiotherapy. The CDR3 protein is CASSHRYEQYF. CDR3 DNA sequence: TGTGCCAGTAGTCACAGGTACGAGCAGTACTTC.